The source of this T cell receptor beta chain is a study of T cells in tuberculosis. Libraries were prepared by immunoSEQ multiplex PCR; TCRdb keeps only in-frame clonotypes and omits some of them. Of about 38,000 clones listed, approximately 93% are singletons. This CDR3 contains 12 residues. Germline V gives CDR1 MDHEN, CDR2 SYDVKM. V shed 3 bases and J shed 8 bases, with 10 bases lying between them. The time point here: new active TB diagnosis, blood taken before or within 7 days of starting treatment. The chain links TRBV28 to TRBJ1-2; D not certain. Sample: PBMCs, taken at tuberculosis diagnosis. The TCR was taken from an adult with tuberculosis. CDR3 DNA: TGTGCCAGCAGTTTTTTAGTATACGGCTACACCTTC. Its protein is CASSFLVYGYTF.